The 10 T cell receptor beta chains presented below share a single source sample, sequenced in a study of T cell responses to AZD1222 COVID-19 vaccine. Only in-frame clones appear in the TCRdb table, and some are missing; sequencing was by immunoSEQ multiplex PCR. The data contain about 45,000 clones, over 85% of them singletons. This specimen consisted of peripheral blood, obtained 28 days after the second AZD1222 dose. These receptors all come from an adult who received the AZD1222 COVID-19 vaccine.

There are a few counts of this clone. The J gene is TRBJ2-7, the V gene TRBV4-1; D not resolved. CDR3 size: 15 residues. Germline CDR1 MGHRA, CDR2 YSYEKL. V was cut by 2 bases and J by 1 base, with 12 bases left in between. In nucleotides, the CDR3 is TGCGCCAGCAGCCAAACGCGAAAGGGTTCCTACGAGCAGTACTTC. This translates into CASSQTRKGSYEQYF.

The CDR3 region has the DNA TGCGCCAGCAGCGGGGACAGGGGGGACAATGAGCAGTTCTTC. This encodes CASSGDRGDNEQFF. This chain joins TRBV5-1 and TRBJ2-1, with 11 bases aligning to TRBD1. The J segment lost 5 bases and the V segment lost 4 bases, leaving 2 bases of the junction unmatched. Germline CDR1 is SGHRS and CDR2 is YFSETQ. This CDR3 is 14 amino acids long.

The chain links TRBV24-1 to TRBJ1-5, with D perhaps TRBD1 (5 bases). From germline, CDR1 is KGHDR and CDR2 SFDVKD. The CDR3 covers 13 residues. The V end was cut by 4 bases, the J end by 3 bases, with 6 bases between. CDR3 sequence reads: CATSEGDNQPQHF. DNA of the CDR3: TGTGCCACCAGTGAGGGGGACAATCAGCCCCAGCATTTT.

The chain uses TRBV18 and TRBJ1-2; 8 positions agree with TRBD1. Germline assignment: CDR1 KGHSH and CDR2 LQKENI. V lost 3 bases to trimming and J lost 6 bases; unmatched junction nucleotides: 9. This CDR3 has 15 amino acids. The CDR3 spells CASSPFGQGYDGYTF. The DNA of the CDR3 is TGTGCCAGCTCACCGTTCGGACAGGGTTACGATGGCTACACCTTC.

The rearrangement links TRBV4-1 to TRBJ1-1; no clear D. The CDR3 has 15 residues. Germline assignment: CDR1 MGHRA and CDR2 YSYEKL. Trimming cost V 0 bases and J 11 bases, with 19 bases left between them. In nucleotides, the CDR3 is TGCGCCAGCAGCCAAGAATCTGGTGGAATATTTGGGGCTTTCTTT. It yields the protein CASSQESGGIFGAFF.

V is TRBV7-9 and J is TRBJ2-7, with unresolved D. Germline CDR1 and CDR2: SEHNR and FQNEAQ (reference sequence). The germline V and J ends were trimmed by 8 bases and 0 bases, with 11 bases remaining between them. The CDR3 length is 13 residues. The CDR3 region is CASCWGSSYEQYF. Here the CDR3 DNA reads TGTGCCAGCTGCTGGGGAAGCTCCTACGAGCAGTACTTC.

The rearrangement uses TRBV5-1 and TRBJ2-3; no clear D gene. V lost 5 bases to trimming and J lost 3 bases, with 7 bases between them. The CDR3 is 12 amino acids. Per the germline V gene, CDR1 is SGHRS and CDR2 is YFSETQ. CDR3 coding DNA: TGCGCCAGCAGAGTGCATACAGATACGCAGTATTTT. Translating it yields CASRVHTDTQYF.

The V gene is TRBV19, the J gene TRBJ2-5; D uncertain. The CDR3 contains 14 residues. Germline V gene sequence: CDR1 LNHDA, CDR2 SQIVND (reference sequence). Trimming removed 3 bases at V and 4 bases at J, with 12 bases between. This CDR3 reads CASSMGQNLETQYF. Here the CDR3 DNA reads TGTGCCAGTAGTATGGGCCAGAACTTAGAGACCCAGTACTTC.

This rearrangement joins TRBV5-4 to TRBJ1-4; no firm D call. Germline V gene lookup returns CDR1 SGHNT and CDR2 YYREEE (reference sequence). The CDR3 totals 13 residues. The V end was cut by 0 bases, the J end by 8 bases, with 8 bases between. Here the CDR3 reads CASSLGGQEKLFF. CDR3 sequence (DNA): TGTGCCAGCAGCTTGGGGGGTCAGGAAAAACTGTTTTTT. The full variable domain, completed using reference TRBV5-4 and TRBJ1-4, is ETGVTQSPTHLIKTRGQQVTLRCSSQSGHNTVSWYQQALGQGPQFIFQYYREEENGRGNFPPRFSGLQFPNYSSELNVNALELDDSALYLCASSLGGQEKLFFGSGTQLSVL.

V usage is TRBV13 and J usage is TRBJ1-1; no clear D. Per germline, CDR1 PRHDT and CDR2 FYEKMQ (reference sequence). The CDR3 has 14 amino acids. Trimming cost V 5 bases and J 0 bases, with 10 bases left between them. The CDR3 spells CASSPLGLNTEAFF. Written as DNA, the CDR3 is TGTGCCAGCAGCCCCTTGGGGTTGAACACTGAAGCTTTCTTT.